This passage covers 21 T cell receptor beta chains from one sample sequenced in a study of beta chain features in type 1 diabetes. Study findings and constraints: Type 1 diabetes patients had TCRB CDR3s that were shorter (moderately but significantly so) in all four CD4+ subsets.

The investigators reverse transcribed all of the isolated RNA, so they sequenced expressed TCRB transcripts. The assay was immunoSEQ multiplex PCR, and TCRdb's table has in-frame clones only and misses some. The data contain about 25,000 clones, under 70% of them singletons. For these receptors, no antigen is known. Sequencing was done on a sample of stem cell memory CD4+ T cells from blood. The receptors derive from a middle-aged woman with type 1 diabetes.

V usage is TRBV2 and J usage is TRBJ1-1, with TRBD1 matching 9 bases. Unmatched junction bases numbered 5, after V lost 6 bases and J lost 0 bases. The germline V gene has CDR1 SNHLY and CDR2 FYNNEI. CDR3 length equals 15 residues. CDR3 DNA sequence: TGTGCCAGCAGACGAGGACAGGGGATGAACACTGAAGCTTTCTTT. It specifies CASRRGQGMNTEAFF.

This clone was found once. This chain uses TRBV19 with TRBJ1-5; TRBD1 matches at 8 bases. The CDR3 has 13 amino acids. Per germline, CDR1 LNHDA and CDR2 SQIVND (reference sequence). V trimming: 7 bases; J trimming: 9 bases; junction bases outside the gene matches: 8. CDR3 sequence (DNA): TGTGCCAGTACGGGACAGGTGCTACTGCCCCAGCATTTT. It yields the protein CASTGQVLLPQHF.

This chain joins TRBV5-4 and TRBJ2-3, with 8 bases matching TRBD1. V lost 2 bases, J lost 3 bases, and 8 bases stayed unmatched. The CDR3 loop spans 16 amino acids. Germline V CDR1 and CDR2: SGHNT, YYREEE (reference sequence). CDR3 nucleotide sequence: TGTGCCAGCAGCTTCGACAGGGGTGTTTTAACAGATACGCAGTATTTT. This translates into CASSFDRGVLTDTQYF.

The rearrangement uses TRBV11-3 and TRBJ1-1, with TRBD1 matching over 9 bases. The J segment lost 6 bases and the V segment lost 5 bases, leaving 4 bases of the junction unmatched. This CDR3 is built from 13 residues. Per the germline V gene, CDR1 is SGHNT and CDR2 is YENEEA. The CDR3 region has the DNA TGTGCCAGCAGCCGGACAGGGGCGGCTGAAGCTTTCTTT. Translated: CASSRTGAAEAFF.

The chain carries TRBV7-2 and TRBJ2-1; TRBD1 matches at 8 bases. CDR1 is SGHTA, CDR2 FQGNSA, per germline. Losses at the gene ends were 5 bases for V and 2 bases for J; bases not matched to a gene: 8. This CDR3 has 16 residues. CDR3 protein: CASSKLTGVAYNEQFF. The DNA of the CDR3 is TGTGCCAGCAGCAAGTTGACAGGGGTTGCCTACAATGAGCAGTTCTTC.

This chain uses TRBV23-1 with TRBJ2-3; maybe TRBD2 (5 bases). TRBV23-1 is designated an ORF whose function remains uncertain. V lost 3 bases, J lost 1 base, and 14 bases lay in between. This CDR3 is built from 16 residues. The CDR3 coding sequence is TGCGCCAGCAGTCATCGTCTCAGGCGGGGCACAGATACGCAGTATTTT. This codes for CASSHRLRRGTDTQYF.

This clone was observed a handful of times. CDR3 loop: CASSAPGAKYGYTF. The CDR3 coding sequence is TGTGCCAGCAGCGCCCCAGGGGCGAAGTATGGCTACACCTTC. V usage is TRBV7-9 and J usage is TRBJ1-2, with D maybe TRBD1 (6 bases). The CDR3 covers 14 residues. V was trimmed by 5 bases and J by 5 bases, leaving 15 bases between them. Germline V gene lookup returns CDR1 SEHNR and CDR2 FQNEAQ (reference sequence).

The chain uses TRBV19 and TRBJ1-2; the D gene is possibly TRBD1 (6 bases). V was shortened by 5 bases and J by 4 bases, with 14 bases between the two germline ends. Germline CDR1 LNHDA, CDR2 SQIVND (reference sequence). The CDR3 spans 14 residues. The CDR3 protein is CASSLSGGVYGYTF. The CDR3 nucleotides read TGTGCCAGTAGTCTATCGGGGGGCGTCTATGGCTACACCTTC.

As DNA, the CDR3 is TGTGCCAGCAGTTGGGGGGGCAATCAGCCCCAGCATTTT. Encoded protein: CASSWGGNQPQHF. V gene TRBV14 combines with J gene TRBJ1-5, with a possible D match to TRBD1 (5 bases). This CDR3 has 13 residues. Germline V gene lookup returns CDR1 SGHDN and CDR2 FVKESK. V was clipped by 6 bases and J by 2 bases, with 8 bases between them. Combining the CDR3 with reference TRBV14 and TRBJ1-5 gives the whole variable domain EAGVTQFPSHSVIEKGQTVTLRCDPISGHDNLYWYRRVMGKEIKFLLHFVKESKQDESGMPNNRFLAERTGGTYSTLKVQPAELEDSGVYFCASSWGGNQPQHFGDGTRLSIL.

This chain joins TRBV2 and TRBJ1-4; 9 nucleotides match TRBD1. The germline V gene has CDR1 SNHLY and CDR2 FYNNEI. The CDR3 length is 14 residues. Trimming at V came to 6 bases and at J to 5 bases, leaving 4 bases not matched to a gene. The DNA of the CDR3 is TGTGCCAGCAGACAGGGGGCCTACAATGAAAAACTGTTTTTT. Translation gives CASRQGAYNEKLFF.

In its sample, this clone was seen a few times. V usage is TRBV7-6 and J usage is TRBJ2-7; 11 nucleotides match TRBD2. CDR1 is SGHVS, CDR2 FNYEAQ, per germline. The CDR3 sequence is 13 residues long. J gave up 7 bases and V 5 bases, and 4 bases lay outside the gene matches. The CDR3 DNA reads TGTGCCAGCAGCCCCGGACTAGCGGGTGAGCAGTACTTC. It yields the protein CASSPGLAGEQYF.

A word on this clone: At one of its ends the junction is not consistent with the germline gene, which may arise from a read error. The gene calls are TRBV7-7 and TRBJ2-1, with a possible D match to TRBD1 (7 bases). There are 15 residues in the CDR3. Germline assignment: CDR1 SSHAT and CDR2 FNYEAQ (reference sequence). The CDR3, as DNA: TGTGCTAGCAGCTTCGGCAGGGGGGATCACAATGAGCAGTTCTTC. Amino acids: CASSFGRGDHNEQFF.

The rearrangement uses TRBV2 and TRBJ1-1; D gene ambiguous. The CDR3 sequence is 14 residues long. Germline CDR1 reads SNHLY; CDR2 reads FYNNEI. The germline V and J ends were trimmed by 5 bases and 2 bases, with 12 bases remaining between them. CDR3 region: CASSLEAGNTEAFF. CDR3 bases: TGTGCCAGCAGTCTGGAGGCAGGCAACACTGAAGCTTTCTTT. Full variable domain (missing parts from reference TRBV2 and TRBJ1-1): EPEVTQTPSHQVTQMGQEVILRCVPISNHLYFYWYRQILGQKVEFLVSFYNNEISEKSEIFDDQFSVERPDGSNFTLKIRSTKLEDSAMYFCASSLEAGNTEAFFGQGTRLTVV.

J is TRBJ2-7 and V is TRBV7-2; 8 positions agree with TRBD2. With V trimmed by 1 base and J by 5 bases, 7 bases remained unmatched. The CDR3 spans 15 residues. Germline V gives CDR1 SGHTA, CDR2 FQGNSA. The DNA for the CDR3 is TGTGCCAGCAGCTTAGGGGTGGCGGGGGGCCACGAGCAGTACTTC. This encodes CASSLGVAGGHEQYF. Together with reference TRBV7-2 and TRBJ2-7, the CDR3 gives the full variable domain: GAGVSQSPSNKVTEKGKDVELRCDPISGHTALYWYRQSLGQGLEFLIYFQGNSAPDKSGLPSDRFSAERTGGSVSTLTIQRTQQEDSAVYLCASSLGVAGGHEQYFGPGTRLTVT.

The rearrangement links TRBV5-1 to TRBJ2-2; the D gene is possibly TRBD2 (6 bases). Germline CDR1 and CDR2: SGHRS and YFSETQ. The CDR3 is 16 amino acids. The germline V and J ends were trimmed by 6 bases and 0 bases, with 15 bases remaining between them. The CDR3 spells CASTSGAYANTGELFF. Written as DNA, the CDR3 is TGCGCCAGCACATCGGGAGCCTACGCGAACACCGGGGAGCTGTTTTTT.

V is TRBV9 and J is TRBJ2-2; unclear D gene. Trimming pared 0 bases from V and 5 bases from J, leaving 20 bases between. Germline V gene lookup returns CDR1 SGDLS and CDR2 YYNGEE. The CDR3 spans 18 residues. In nucleotides, the CDR3 is TGTGCCAGCAGCGTAGGGGCTACCTGGGCCCGCTCGACCGGGGAGCTGTTTTTT. It specifies CASSVGATWARSTGELFF.

The chain joins TRBV28 to TRBJ2-5; TRBD2 aligns across 12 bases. The ends lost 3 bases at V and 5 bases at J; junction bases unmatched: 7. The CDR3 contains 16 residues. Germline lookup yields CDR1 MDHEN and CDR2 SYDVKM. Written as DNA, the CDR3 is TGTGCCAGCAGTTTCCTGACTAGCGGGAGTCGGGAGACCCAGTACTTC. It translates to CASSFLTSGSRETQYF. The whole variable domain, filled in from reference TRBV28 and TRBJ2-5, reads DVKVTQSSRYLVKRTGEKVFLECVQDMDHENMFWYRQDPGLGLRLIYFSYDVKMKEKGDIPEGYSVSREKKERFSLILESASTNQTSMYLCASSFLTSGSRETQYFGPGTRLLVL.

V is TRBV19 and J is TRBJ1-1; possible D gene TRBD1, 5 bases. V dropped 5 bases and J dropped 3 bases, with 19 bases sitting between them. Germline CDR1 LNHDA, CDR2 SQIVND (reference sequence). The CDR3 length is 16 residues. CDR3 in amino acids: CASSPLGRTPHTEAFF. Written as DNA, the CDR3 is TGTGCCAGTAGTCCGCTCGGGCGGACACCACACACTGAAGCTTTCTTT.

The chain has TRBV6-5 and TRBJ2-3, with 8 bases aligning to TRBD2. The junction had 11 bases not matched to a gene; V was cut back by 5 bases and J by 10 bases. Germline CDR1 and CDR2: MNHEY and SVGAGI. The CDR3 totals 14 residues. This CDR3 is CASSETSGYTPQYF. CDR3 bases: TGTGCCAGCAGTGAAACTAGCGGCTACACTCCGCAGTATTTT.

This clone was recorded a few times. This chain joins TRBV29-1 and TRBJ1-1; no firm D call. V lost 4 bases and J 5 bases, leaving 11 bases between the germline ends. The CDR3 spans 12 residues. Germline V lookup: CDR1 SQVTM, CDR2 ANQGSEA. CDR3 in amino acids: CSVGAVGTEAFF. In nucleotides, the CDR3 is TGCAGCGTTGGGGCAGTTGGGACTGAAGCTTTCTTT.

The chain joins TRBV7-2 to TRBJ2-1; 8 nucleotides agree with TRBD2. The germline gives CDR1 SGHTA, CDR2 FQGNSA. Trimming cost V 5 bases and J 8 bases; bases outside gene matches: 11. The CDR3 is 15 residues long. CDR3 sequence reads: CASSPTGREVYEQFF. Here the CDR3 DNA reads TGTGCCAGCAGCCCAACCGGGCGGGAGGTCTATGAGCAGTTCTTC.